This T cell receptor beta chain was captured in a study of breast tumors, draining lymph nodes, adjacent tissues. Samples came from axillary lymph nodes draining the breast cancer. V lost 0 bases, J lost 10 bases, and 22 bases lay in between. This CDR3 comprises 17 residues. Germline V gene lookup returns CDR1 SGHNT and CDR2 YENEEA. In this sample, this clonotype turned up a few times. Its antigen is not known. A much larger clonotype is one base distant, so this may be a read error. Via MiXCR, TCRdb re-called the multiplex PCR reads, giving one row per CDR3 protein. The table lists 100,000 to 150,000 distinct CDR3 sequences, nearly 20% of them singletons. Study observations and caveats: Data fit most tumor T cells coming from lymph node, expanding in tumor. Luminal-like breast cancer showed significantly higher tumor–nontumor repertoire similarity than basal-like. Tumors had less TCR diversity than lymph nodes, more than nontumor tissue.

The sequenced sample consisted of axillary lymph node tissue. The chain recombines TRBV11-3 with TRBJ2-1; no definite D call. The clonotype comes from a female donor with breast cancer. Some clones in this sample may be carry-over from other donors' samples. CDR3 loop: CASSLDLGGTVLPEQFF. The DNA of the CDR3 is TGTGCCAGCAGCTTAGATCTGGGTGGAACTGTTCTCCCAGAGCAGTTCTTC. The full variable domain, with the rest looked up from reference TRBV11-3 and TRBJ2-1, is EAGVVQSPRYKIIEKKQPVAFWCNPISGHNTLYWYLQNLGQGPELLIRYENEEAVDDSQLPKDRFSAERLKGVDSTLKIQPAELGDSAVYLCASSLDLGGTVLPEQFFGPGTRLTVL.